These T cell receptor beta chains were read from a single sample in a study of cytomegalovirus exposure and HLA in healthy donors. Sequencing used immunoSEQ multiplex PCR; TCRdb keeps in-frame clones, though not all of them. The top ten clones hold 1.5% to 2% of a sample with approximately 180,000 clones, about 81% of them seen once. Sequencing input: PBMCs. Every receptor here comes from a man between 18 and 35 years old in good health and CMV-seronegative. Both conserved end residues are part of each CDR3. D genes are given only for firm matches. A clone size is listed for some rows: how often the clone was seen (once, few, many), or a class if it is expanded.

j_call d_call v_call clone_size cdr3_nt cdr3_aa
TRBJ2-7 TRBD1 TRBV7-9 NA TGTGCCAGCAGCTCCCTCTCTGTGACAGGGTCCTACGAGCAGTACTTC CASSSLSVTGSYEQYF
TRBJ2-1 TRBD2 TRBV7-2 once TGTGCCAGCAGCTTGGGACTAGTTCCGAATGAGCAGTTCTTC CASSLGLVPNEQFF
TRBJ2-2 NA TRBV5-3 NA TGTGCCAGAAGCTTGGTACAGGGAAAGAACACCGGGGAGCTGTTTTTT CARSLVQGKNTGELFF
TRBJ1-5 TRBD1 TRBV2 NA TGTGCCAGCACTTGGGACAGCAGCAATCAGCCCCAGCATTTT CASTWDSSNQPQHF
TRBJ2-1 TRBD2 TRBV9 NA TGTGCCAGCAGCGCCTCGACTAGCGGGGCGAGCTCCTACAATGAGCAGTTCTTC CASSASTSGASSYNEQFF
TRBJ1-1 NA TRBV2 NA TGTGCCAGCAGTCCGCGGGTAAGACTTAACACTGAAGCTTTCTTT CASSPRVRLNTEAFF
TRBJ2-1 NA TRBV4-2 NA TGTGCCAGCAGTTTAACTAACGATCCCTACAATGAGCAGTTCTTC CASSLTNDPYNEQFF
TRBJ1-4 NA TRBV7-9 few TGTGCCAGCAGCACTGCTGGTGGGCAACTGTTTTTT CASSTAGGQLFF
TRBJ2-2 NA TRBV7-6 few TGTGCCAGCAGCTTCGCGGGGAGGACTTCCGGGGAGCTGTTTTTT CASSFAGRTSGELFF
TRBJ2-1 TRBD2 TRBV29-1 few TGCAGCGCCCTCGCCCAAGCGGGGGACAATGAGCAGTTCTTC CSALAQAGDNEQFF
TRBJ2-1 TRBD1 TRBV6-5 few TGTGCCAGCAGTAGACAGGGGGTATACGACAATGAGCAGTTCTTC CASSRQGVYDNEQFF
TRBJ1-4 NA TRBV5-6 once TGTGCCAGCAGCTATGGACAGAGAAATGAAAAACTGTTTTTT CASSYGQRNEKLFF
TRBJ2-7 NA TRBV5-8 few TGTGCCAGCAGCTTGGCAATAGCCAGTACCTACGAGCAGTACTTC CASSLAIASTYEQYF
TRBJ2-1 NA TRBV14 NA TGTGCCAGCAGCCAGCTTAGACAAGTGAATGAGCAGTTCTTC CASSQLRQVNEQFF
TRBJ1-2 TRBD1 TRBV25-1 NA TGTGCCAGCAGTGAGGGGACAGGCCCACATCGATATGGCTACACCTTC CASSEGTGPHRYGYTF
TRBJ2-1 TRBD2 TRBV10-1 NA TGCGCCAGCAGTGAGTTAGCGGGGGGGCGCAATGAGCAGTTCTTC CASSELAGGRNEQFF
TRBJ2-2 NA TRBV19 NA TGTGCCCCGGGGGAACAGCTGTTTTTT CAPGEQLFF
TRBJ1-2 NA TRBV19 NA TGTGCCAGTAGCCAGGGTCCAGGGGCTAACTATGGCTACACCTTC CASSQGPGANYGYTF
TRBJ1-1 NA TRBV18 NA TGTGCCAGCTCACCACGGAGTATCGGGAATGAAGCTTTCTTT CASSPRSIGNEAFF
TRBJ2-6 NA TRBV28 NA TGTGCCAGCAGTTTAACCTGGCACTCTGGGGCCAACGTCCTGACTTTC CASSLTWHSGANVLTF
TRBJ1-2 NA TRBV4-3 once TGCGCCAGCAGCTACGGGGGACCTGTGATTACTCCGACACAAACAAACCCCTATGGCTACACCTTC CASSYGGPVITPTQTNPYGYTF
TRBJ1-2 TRBD1 TRBV27 NA TGTGCCAGCAGTAGACAGGGATACTATGGCTACACCTTC CASSRQGYYGYTF
TRBJ2-7 TRBD2 TRBV19 few TGTGCCAGTAGTATCTACCGGGGGATAGCGGGAGAGGGCGAGCAGTACTTC CASSIYRGIAGEGEQYF
TRBJ1-2 NA TRBV4-3 few TGCGCCAGCAGCCAAGGGAACAGATATGGCTACACCTTC CASSQGNRYGYTF
TRBJ2-2 NA TRBV5-6 once TGTGCCAGCAGTCCAGGGTACACCGGGGAGCTGTTTTTT CASSPGYTGELFF
TRBJ2-7 TRBD2 TRBV4-2 few TGTGCCAGCAGCCAAGAAGCAGCGGGAGTTCGCTACGAGCAGTACTTC CASSQEAAGVRYEQYF